These 21 T cell receptor beta chains were all obtained from the same sample, sequenced in a study of response to subunit inactivated influenza vaccine. TCRdb used MiXCR to reprocess the RT-PCR reads, holding one entry per CDR3 protein. The table includes 180,000 or so distinct CDR3 sequences, approximately 12% detected once. This same sample was also part of a study on T cells expressing NK-cell markers. Per that study: Researchers built TCR beta cDNA using 5'RACE template switching with UMIs.

Sample: CD8+ T cells sorted from PBMCs, taken 12 days after vaccination. These TCRs come from a man in his forties or fifties who received an inactivated influenza vaccine.

This clonotype was found a few times. The chain carries TRBV6-5 and TRBJ2-5; possible D gene TRBD2, 5 bases. The CDR3 extends over 17 amino acids. V lost 2 bases and J lost 5, with 21 bases in between. Germline V gene data show CDR1 as MNHEY and CDR2 as SVGAGI. Here the CDR3 DNA reads TGTGCCAGCAGTTACGCCTCAGGCTTTAATACGGGGGAGACCCAGTACTTC. This gives the protein CASSYASGFNTGETQYF.

V usage is TRBV13 and J usage is TRBJ2-7, with TRBD1 as a possible D gene (5 bases). The CDR3 is 15 residues long. The germline V gene encodes CDR1 PRHDT and CDR2 FYEKMQ (reference sequence). V shed 2 bases and J shed 4 bases, with 15 bases lying between them. CDR3 sequence reads: CASSLSTQRGYEQYF. The CDR3 coding sequence is TGTGCCAGCAGCTTAAGCACTCAAAGGGGTTACGAGCAGTACTTC. Together with reference TRBV13 and TRBJ2-7, the CDR3 gives the full variable domain: AAGVIQSPRHLIKEKRETATLKCYPIPRHDTVYWYQQGPGQDPQFLISFYEKMQSDKGSIPDRFSAQQFSDYHSELNMSSLELGDSALYFCASSLSTQRGYEQYFGPGTRLTVT.

This clonotype was observed a handful of times. CDR3 coding DNA: TGTGCCAGCAGCAACGGACTAGCGGGAGGACTGGCCTACGAGCAGTACTTC. Translation: CASSNGLAGGLAYEQYF. The V call is TRBV7-2, the J call TRBJ2-7; 14 bases map to TRBD2. The CDR3 length is 17 residues. Per germline, CDR1 SGHTA and CDR2 FQGNSA. V lost 5 bases and J lost 2; bases outside the gene matches: 8.

This chain connects TRBV20-1 to TRBJ2-7; tentatively, D is TRBD1 or TRBD2 (5 bases each). The germline V and J ends were trimmed by 3 bases and 0 bases, with 21 bases remaining between them. The CDR3 covers 17 residues. Germline V gene sequence: CDR1 DFQATT, CDR2 SNEGSKA (reference sequence). The CDR3 nucleotides are TGCAGTGCTAGCGGGGCTGGAGGCGGAGCCCGCTCCTACGAGCAGTACTTC. It is translated as CSASGAGGGARSYEQYF.

This clonotype was counted many times. The chain employs TRBV14 and TRBJ2-1, with D perhaps TRBD2 (6 bases). This CDR3 region has 16 residues. Trimming stripped 3 bases from V and 6 bases from J, with 18 bases between. The germline CDR1 and CDR2 sequences are SGHDN and FVKESK. As DNA, the CDR3 is TGTGCCAGCAGCCATGGACCCTATCTAGCGTTCAATGAGCAGTTCTTC. It yields the protein CASSHGPYLAFNEQFF.

V gene TRBV7-6 combines with J gene TRBJ1-5; tentative D call: TRBD1 (6 bases). Looked up from germline, CDR1 is SGHVS and CDR2 is FNYEAQ. Trimming shortened V by 1 base and J by 3 bases, and 13 bases separated the two germline ends. This CDR3 is built from 16 residues. DNA for the CDR3: TGTGCCAGCAGCTTAGAACAGGGTTGGGCCAATCAGCCCCAGCATTTT. This sequence encodes CASSLEQGWANQPQHF.

J is TRBJ2-1 and V is TRBV6-2 or TRBV6-3; 10 nucleotides line up with TRBD2. The CDR3 extends over 15 amino acids. V dropped 5 bases and J dropped 8; count of bases not matched to a gene: 9. The germline CDR1 and CDR2 sequences are MNHEY and SVGEGT. The CDR3, as DNA: TGTGCCAGCAGTCCGCCCGCTAGCGGGGGCGATGAGCAGTTCTTC. This sequence encodes CASSPPASGGDEQFF.

The chain uses TRBV3-1 and TRBJ2-2; 7 bases line up with TRBD1. The CDR3 has 18 residues. Looked up from germline, CDR1 is LGHDT and CDR2 is YNNKEL (reference sequence). The junction had 11 bases not matched to a gene; V was cut back by 1 base and J by 3 bases. The CDR3: CASSQGDYRGEHTGELFF. CDR3 coding DNA: TGTGCCAGCAGCCAAGGGGATTACAGGGGTGAGCACACCGGGGAGCTGTTTTTT.

This clonotype turned up a few times. The chain couples TRBV4-3 to TRBJ1-2; D is ambiguous. The germline V gene has CDR1 LGHNA and CDR2 YSLEER. CDR3 size: 16 residues. V was shortened by 4 bases and J by 6 bases, with 21 bases between the two germline ends. CDR3 in amino acids: CASSPEDGPRMDGYTF. The CDR3 DNA reads TGCGCCAGCAGCCCAGAAGACGGGCCTCGGATGGATGGCTACACCTTC.

The V gene is TRBV12-3 or TRBV12-4, the J gene TRBJ1-6, with D hard to call. CDR3 size: 14 residues. Trimming removed 7 bases at V and 6 bases at J, with 13 bases between. CDR3 residues: CASTPGLFNSPLHF. Here the CDR3 DNA reads TGTGCCAGCACCCCCGGGCTTTTTAATTCACCCCTCCACTTT.

J is TRBJ2-1 and V is TRBV7-9; 8 bases line up with TRBD1. V lost 5 bases to trimming and J lost 7 bases; unmatched junction nucleotides: 7. CDR1 is SEHNR, CDR2 FQNEAQ, per germline (reference sequence). The CDR3 sequence is 14 residues long. The CDR3 sequence is CASSDGTGQNEQFF. The CDR3 coding sequence is TGTGCCAGCAGCGATGGGACAGGTCAGAATGAGCAGTTCTTC.

This clonotype was picked up a small number of times. The chain is built from TRBV5-6 and TRBJ2-5; a weak D match, TRBD1 (6 bases). V lost 0 bases and J lost 3, with 12 bases in between. The germline CDR1 and CDR2 sequences are SGHDT and YYEEEE. The CDR3 sequence is 15 residues long. CDR3 amino acids: CASSLDRDYEETQYF. In nucleotides, the CDR3 is TGTGCCAGCAGCTTGGACAGGGATTATGAAGAGACCCAGTACTTC.

This clonotype was detected a few times. This chain joins TRBV12-3 or TRBV12-4 and TRBJ2-7; TRBD1 might be the D (8 bases). The CDR3 contains 13 residues. V was pared by 6 bases and J by 6 bases, with 15 bases between. The chain's CDR3 is CASSTGGAREQYF. DNA of the CDR3: TGTGCCAGCAGCACAGGGGGGGCTCGCGAGCAGTACTTC.

This clonotype was detected a few times. CDR3 loop: CASSQGELTEAFF. The CDR3 region has the DNA TGTGCCAGCAGCCAGGGTGAGTTGACTGAAGCTTTCTTT. J is TRBJ1-1 and V is TRBV5-4, with D possibly being TRBD1 (5 bases). V was cut by 4 bases and J by 5 bases, with 12 bases left in between. The CDR3 covers 13 residues. Germline values: CDR1 SGHNT, CDR2 YYREEE (reference sequence).

A few counts support this clonotype. This chain uses TRBV3-1 with TRBJ2-7, with 11 bases identical to TRBD2. Germline V lookup: CDR1 LGHDT, CDR2 YNNKEL (reference sequence). With V trimmed by 3 bases and J by 2 bases, 9 bases remained unmatched. The CDR3 runs to 17 residues. The CDR3, as DNA: TGTGCCAGCAGCCAGGGCACTAGCGGGGGCTATGCCTACGAGCAGTACTTC. Translation gives CASSQGTSGGYAYEQYF.

V usage is TRBV27 and J usage is TRBJ2-1, with 9 bases fitting TRBD1. V was clipped by 1 base and J by 7 bases; unmatched bases: 2. The germline V gene encodes CDR1 MNHEY and CDR2 SMNVEV (reference sequence). This CDR3 has 14 residues. The CDR3 spells CASSLLQGANEQFF. The CDR3 DNA sequence: TGTGCCAGCAGTTTATTACAGGGGGCAAATGAGCAGTTCTTC.

This clonotype appeared many times. The gene calls are TRBV3-1 and TRBJ2-5; the D gene is possibly TRBD2 (7 bases). With 3 bases removed from V and 4 bases from J, the gap between germline ends came to 21 bases. Per germline, CDR1 LGHDT and CDR2 YNNKEL (reference sequence). This CDR3 is 17 amino acids long. The CDR3 sequence: CASSHGGGFEVGETQYF. The CDR3 coding sequence is TGTGCCAGCAGCCATGGGGGGGGCTTCGAAGTGGGAGAGACCCAGTACTTC.

This clonotype occurred a few times. The rearrangement links TRBV12-3 or TRBV12-4 to TRBJ2-3; 12 bases line up with TRBD2. V shed 1 base, J shed 4 bases, and the junction held 3 bases outside the gene matches. The CDR3 loop spans 16 amino acids. DNA of the CDR3: TGTGCCAGCAGTTTAGTGACTAGCGGGGGTGCAGATACGCAGTATTTT. Its protein is CASSLVTSGGADTQYF.

The chain has TRBV7-8 and TRBJ2-5, with TRBD1 identical over 8 bases. Trimming at V came to 1 base and at J to 4 bases, leaving 8 bases not matched to a gene. CDR3 size: 16 residues. Germline CDR1 and CDR2: SGHVS and FQNEAQ. The CDR3 loop is CASSLDLDREVETQYF. In DNA, the CDR3 is TGTGCCAGCAGCTTAGATTTGGACAGGGAGGTAGAGACCCAGTACTTC.

This clonotype is deemed medium-sized (0.01 to 0.1%). This chain links TRBV20-1 with TRBJ2-2, with TRBD1 identical over 8 bases. The CDR3 is 17 residues long. V was clipped by 3 bases and J by 6 bases; unmatched bases: 15. Germline loops: CDR1 DFQATT, CDR2 SNEGSKA (reference sequence). CDR3 coding DNA: TGCAGTGCTAGCGGGAACCGGGCAGGGGGCTTCCCCGGGGAGCTGTTTTTT. Its protein product is CSASGNRAGGFPGELFF.

V and J are TRBV2 and TRBJ1-6; unclear D gene. CDR3 size: 16 residues. V lost 0 bases to trimming and J lost 3 bases, with 9 bases between them. Germline V lookup: CDR1 SNHLY, CDR2 FYNNEI. CDR3 in DNA: TGTGCCAGCAGTGAAGCTCAGGCTTTCTATAATTCACCCCTCCACTTT. It translates to CASSEAQAFYNSPLHF.